These T cell receptor beta chains were read from a single sample in a study of T cell responses to AZD1222 COVID-19 vaccine. The assay was immunoSEQ multiplex PCR, and TCRdb's table has in-frame clones only and misses some. The sample contains some 150,000 clones, approximately 91% of which appear only once. The source material was peripheral blood, sampled on day 0 of AZD1222 vaccination. The receptors shown here come from an adult in good health. Each CDR3 is given with its conserved first and last residue. Each record gives: V gene, J gene, D gene, clone size, CDR3 protein, CDR3 DNA. D genes are given only for firm matches. For some rows the clone size is stated as once, few or many, or as a class when expanded; others skip it.

V gene: TRBV24-1; J gene: TRBJ2-3; D gene: -; clone size: -; CDR3 protein: CATSDSAVEGRNWDTQYF; CDR3 DNA: TGTGCCACCAGTGATTCTGCGGTGGAGGGGCGAAATTGGGATACGCAGTATTTT
V gene: TRBV15; J gene: TRBJ1-2; D gene: TRBD1; clone size: -; CDR3 protein: CATSRDRSLNYGYTF; CDR3 DNA: TGTGCCACCAGCAGGGACAGGTCCCTTAACTATGGCTACACCTTC
V gene: TRBV28; J gene: TRBJ1-2; D gene: TRBD1; clone size: -; CDR3 protein: CASSSPGTGDGYGYTF; CDR3 DNA: TGTGCCAGCAGTTCCCCGGGGACAGGGGACGGCTATGGCTACACCTTC
V gene: TRBV6-2/TRBV6-3; J gene: TRBJ1-1; D gene: -; clone size: -; CDR3 protein: CASSRRVSTEAFF; CDR3 DNA: TGTGCCAGCAGTCGCCGGGTAAGCACTGAAGCTTTCTTT
V gene: TRBV3-1/TRBV3-2; J gene: TRBJ2-2; D gene: TRBD1; clone size: -; CDR3 protein: CASSLQGVANTGELFF; CDR3 DNA: TGTGCCAGCAGCCTTCAGGGGGTAGCGAACACCGGGGAGCTGTTTTTT
V gene: TRBV15; J gene: TRBJ2-3; D gene: -; clone size: many; CDR3 protein: CATSRVAGPTDTQYF; CDR3 DNA: TGTGCCACCAGCAGAGTCGCGGGTCCCACAGATACGCAGTATTTT
V gene: TRBV6-4; J gene: TRBJ2-6; D gene: -; clone size: -; CDR3 protein: CASSDGIGANVLTF; CDR3 DNA: TGTGCCAGCAGTGACGGAATCGGGGCCAACGTCCTGACTTTC
V gene: TRBV2; J gene: TRBJ2-2; D gene: TRBD1; clone size: -; CDR3 protein: CASRGQGGYTGELFF; CDR3 DNA: TGTGCCAGCAGGGGACAGGGAGGGTACACCGGGGAGCTGTTTTTT
V gene: TRBV30; J gene: TRBJ1-1; D gene: -; clone size: once; CDR3 protein: CAWGEANRVGAFF; CDR3 DNA: TGTGCCTGGGGGGAGGCTAACAGGGTTGGAGCTTTCTTT
V gene: TRBV5-4; J gene: TRBJ1-2; D gene: TRBD1; clone size: -; CDR3 protein: CASSSQGVDGYTF; CDR3 DNA: TGTGCCAGCAGCTCCCAGGGGGTGGATGGCTACACCTTC
V gene: TRBV19; J gene: TRBJ2-3; D gene: -; clone size: -; CDR3 protein: CASTYKRSAADTQYF; CDR3 DNA: TGTGCCAGTACCTATAAACGATCGGCTGCGGATACGCAGTATTTT
V gene: TRBV7-9; J gene: TRBJ1-1; D gene: -; clone size: few; CDR3 protein: CASSSLRLNTEAFF; CDR3 DNA: TGTGCCAGCAGCTCTTTGCGGCTTAACACTGAAGCTTTCTTT
V gene: TRBV30; J gene: TRBJ1-5; D gene: TRBD1; clone size: -; CDR3 protein: CAWSVTGTGRNQPQHF; CDR3 DNA: TGTGCCTGGAGTGTAACTGGGACAGGTCGCAATCAGCCCCAGCATTTT
V gene: TRBV2; J gene: TRBJ1-2; D gene: -; clone size: -; CDR3 protein: CASRFEQGESDGYTF; CDR3 DNA: TGTGCCAGCCGGTTTGAGCAGGGAGAAAGTGATGGCTACACCTTC
V gene: TRBV27; J gene: TRBJ1-1; D gene: -; clone size: -; CDR3 protein: CASSLNPPFEAFF; CDR3 DNA: TGTGCCAGCAGTTTAAATCCCCCCTTTGAAGCTTTCTTT
V gene: TRBV15; J gene: TRBJ2-7; D gene: TRBD2; clone size: -; CDR3 protein: CATSRVELAGGSHEQYF; CDR3 DNA: TGTGCCACCAGCAGAGTTGAACTAGCGGGGGGTTCCCACGAGCAGTACTTC
V gene: TRBV5-6; J gene: TRBJ1-2; D gene: -; clone size: -; CDR3 protein: CASSPGALNYGYTF; CDR3 DNA: TGTGCCAGCAGCCCGGGCGCCCTTAACTATGGCTACACCTTC
V gene: TRBV4-1; J gene: TRBJ1-1; D gene: -; clone size: -; CDR3 protein: CASSQDPAGPTEAFF; CDR3 DNA: TGCGCCAGCAGCCAAGATCCGGCAGGGCCCACTGAAGCTTTCTTT
V gene: TRBV11-2; J gene: TRBJ2-1; D gene: TRBD2; clone size: -; CDR3 protein: CASSLRRTRFTYNEQFF; CDR3 DNA: TGTGCCAGCAGCTTAAGGCGGACTAGGTTCACCTACAATGAGCAGTTCTTC
V gene: TRBV6-2/TRBV6-3; J gene: TRBJ2-1; D gene: -; clone size: -; CDR3 protein: CASSSYLANEQFF; CDR3 DNA: TGTGCCAGCAGTTCCTACCTTGCGAATGAGCAGTTCTTC
V gene: TRBV11-2; J gene: TRBJ2-5; D gene: -; clone size: few; CDR3 protein: CAGSTIEGVYETQYF; CDR3 DNA: TGTGCCGGGTCGACGATTGAGGGAGTATACGAGACCCAGTACTTC
V gene: TRBV3-1/TRBV3-2; J gene: TRBJ2-7; D gene: -; clone size: -; CDR3 protein: CASRDLSDHEQYF; CDR3 DNA: TGTGCCAGCAGGGACCTGAGCGACCACGAGCAGTACTTC
V gene: TRBV28; J gene: TRBJ2-1; D gene: TRBD2; clone size: -; CDR3 protein: CASSISSGEQFF; CDR3 DNA: TGTGCCAGCAGTATCTCTAGCGGGGAGCAGTTCTTC
V gene: TRBV5-1; J gene: TRBJ2-5; D gene: -; clone size: -; CDR3 protein: CASSLDIGGTQYF; CDR3 DNA: TGCGCCAGCAGCCTGGACATCGGGGGGACCCAGTACTTC
V gene: TRBV9; J gene: TRBJ2-2; D gene: -; clone size: -; CDR3 protein: CASSVSRQRNTGELFF; CDR3 DNA: TGTGCCAGCAGCGTATCAAGGCAGCGCAACACCGGGGAGCTGTTTTTT
V gene: TRBV29-1; J gene: TRBJ2-7; D gene: -; clone size: -; CDR3 protein: CSAGGAGGSYEQYF; CDR3 DNA: TGCAGCGCCGGGGGGGCAGGGGGCTCCTACGAGCAGTACTTC
V gene: TRBV7-2; J gene: TRBJ2-1; D gene: -; clone size: -; CDR3 protein: CASSSDRSYNEQFF; CDR3 DNA: TGTGCCAGCAGCTCGGACCGATCCTACAATGAGCAGTTCTTC
V gene: TRBV21-1; J gene: TRBJ2-5; D gene: -; clone size: -; CDR3 protein: CASNLAGGPSETQYF; CDR3 DNA: TGTGCCAGCAACCTAGCGGGGGGGCCTTCGGAGACCCAGTACTTC
V gene: TRBV29-1; J gene: TRBJ1-2; D gene: -; clone size: -; CDR3 protein: CSTYRDGYGYTF; CDR3 DNA: TGCAGCACATACAGGGACGGGTATGGCTACACCTTC
V gene: TRBV4-1; J gene: TRBJ2-7; D gene: TRBD2; clone size: -; CDR3 protein: CASSFGTSGTYYEQYF; CDR3 DNA: TGCGCCAGCAGTTTTGGGACTAGCGGGACCTACTACGAGCAGTACTTC
V gene: TRBV14; J gene: TRBJ1-5; D gene: -; clone size: -; CDR3 protein: CASSQGLDQPQHF; CDR3 DNA: TGTGCCAGCAGCCAGGGCCTCGATCAGCCCCAGCATTTT
V gene: TRBV24-1; J gene: TRBJ2-5; D gene: -; clone size: -; CDR3 protein: CATSGENTLGETQYF; CDR3 DNA: TGTGCCACCAGCGGGGAAAATACCTTGGGAGAGACCCAGTACTTC
V gene: TRBV7-3; J gene: TRBJ1-2; D gene: TRBD1; clone size: once; CDR3 protein: CASSLGTGTGYTF; CDR3 DNA: TGTGCCAGCAGCTTGGGGACAGGGACGGGCTACACCTTC
V gene: TRBV19; J gene: TRBJ1-3; D gene: -; clone size: -; CDR3 protein: CASSIRSIGNTIYF; CDR3 DNA: TGTGCCAGTAGTATAAGAAGTATCGGAAACACCATATATTTT
V gene: TRBV3-1/TRBV3-2; J gene: TRBJ1-1; D gene: -; clone size: -; CDR3 protein: CASSPLWSSGAFF; CDR3 DNA: TGTGCCAGCAGCCCCCTGTGGAGTTCGGGAGCTTTCTTT
V gene: TRBV10-2; J gene: TRBJ2-2; D gene: TRBD1; clone size: -; CDR3 protein: CASSVRGRLNTGELFF; CDR3 DNA: TGCGCCAGCAGTGTCAGGGGGAGACTCAACACCGGGGAGCTGTTTTTT
V gene: TRBV28; J gene: TRBJ1-6; D gene: TRBD1; clone size: -; CDR3 protein: CASSTVGDRAYSPLHF; CDR3 DNA: TGTGCCAGCAGCACCGTTGGGGACAGGGCATATTCACCCCTCCACTTT
V gene: TRBV30; J gene: TRBJ1-2; D gene: TRBD1; clone size: -; CDR3 protein: CAWISRGLRYGYTF; CDR3 DNA: TGTGCCTGGATTAGCAGGGGGCTACGATATGGCTACACCTTC
V gene: TRBV7-2; J gene: TRBJ1-1; D gene: TRBD1; clone size: few; CDR3 protein: CAEWGQGGTEAFF; CDR3 DNA: TGTGCCGAATGGGGACAGGGCGGCACTGAAGCTTTCTTT
V gene: TRBV29-1; J gene: TRBJ1-2; D gene: -; clone size: few; CDR3 protein: CSVELAGARGYTF; CDR3 DNA: TGCAGCGTTGAATTAGCAGGGGCTAGGGGGTACACCTTC
V gene: TRBV18; J gene: TRBJ1-1; D gene: -; clone size: few; CDR3 protein: CASSRKRGDTEAFF; CDR3 DNA: TGTGCCAGCTCACGCAAGCGTGGGGACACTGAAGCTTTCTTT
V gene: TRBV19; J gene: TRBJ2-3; D gene: TRBD2; clone size: once; CDR3 protein: CASSSTRTSGASTDTQYF; CDR3 DNA: TGTGCCAGTAGCTCCACCAGGACTAGCGGGGCTAGCACAGATACGCAGTATTTT
V gene: TRBV19; J gene: TRBJ2-2; D gene: TRBD2; clone size: -; CDR3 protein: CASSHLPGGTGELFF; CDR3 DNA: TGTGCCAGTAGTCACTTGCCGGGGGGGACCGGGGAGCTGTTTTTT
V gene: TRBV3-1/TRBV3-2; J gene: TRBJ2-7; D gene: TRBD1; clone size: -; CDR3 protein: CASSQGTTGAHEQYF; CDR3 DNA: TGTGCCAGCAGCCAAGGTACGACAGGGGCCCACGAGCAGTACTTC
V gene: TRBV6-6; J gene: TRBJ1-2; D gene: -; clone size: -; CDR3 protein: CASTSQGVGGYTF; CDR3 DNA: TGTGCCAGCACTTCACAGGGAGTAGGCGGCTACACCTTC
V gene: TRBV28; J gene: TRBJ1-5; D gene: TRBD1; clone size: -; CDR3 protein: CASSDRGNQPQHF; CDR3 DNA: TGTGCCAGCTCTGACAGGGGCAATCAGCCCCAGCATTTT
V gene: TRBV19; J gene: TRBJ2-7; D gene: -; clone size: -; CDR3 protein: CASRGKSYEQYF; CDR3 DNA: TGTGCCAGTCGGGGCAAAAGCTACGAGCAGTACTTC
V gene: TRBV4-3; J gene: TRBJ1-2; D gene: -; clone size: -; CDR3 protein: CASSQDNGGYNYGYTF; CDR3 DNA: TGCGCCAGCAGCCAAGATAATGGGGGTTACAACTATGGCTACACCTTC
V gene: TRBV30; J gene: TRBJ2-3; D gene: TRBD2; clone size: -; CDR3 protein: CAWSGFGTSGATDTQYF; CDR3 DNA: TGTGCCTGGAGTGGCTTCGGGACTAGCGGAGCCACAGATACGCAGTATTTT
V gene: TRBV4-3; J gene: TRBJ1-1; D gene: -; clone size: -; CDR3 protein: CASSQAQGNTEAFF; CDR3 DNA: TGCGCCAGCAGCCAAGCCCAGGGAAACACTGAAGCTTTCTTT
V gene: TRBV7-3; J gene: TRBJ1-1; D gene: -; clone size: few; CDR3 protein: CASSTLGLDTEAFF; CDR3 DNA: TGTGCCAGCTCGACTTTGGGACTTGACACTGAAGCTTTCTTT
V gene: TRBV6-4; J gene: TRBJ2-1; D gene: TRBD2; clone size: -; CDR3 protein: CASSGMAGGPDEQFF; CDR3 DNA: TGTGCCAGCAGTGGGATGGCGGGAGGGCCGGATGAGCAGTTCTTC
V gene: TRBV11-2; J gene: TRBJ1-2; D gene: -; clone size: -; CDR3 protein: CASSLDGTVKGYTF; CDR3 DNA: TGTGCCAGCAGCTTAGATGGGACTGTAAAGGGCTACACCTTC
V gene: TRBV12-3/TRBV12-4; J gene: TRBJ2-7; D gene: TRBD2; clone size: -; CDR3 protein: CASSNSGGSEQYF; CDR3 DNA: TGTGCCAGCAGCAATTCGGGGGGGTCGGAGCAGTACTTC